This T cell receptor beta chain was captured by sequencing in a study of beta chain features in type 1 diabetes. There are 18 residues in the CDR3. Germline trimming cut 1 base from V and 9 bases from J; bases unmatched to any gene: 18. Germline loops: CDR1 SGHRS, CDR2 YFSETQ. A few counts support this clone. TCRB transcripts that were expressed got sequenced, as all of the isolated RNA had been reverse transcribed. Method: immunoSEQ multiplex PCR; TCRdb's copy keeps in-frame clones and lacks some. Of 970,000 or so clones in the sample, 15% to 20% are singletons; the top ten hold around 0.02%. The J gene is TRBJ2-1, the V gene TRBV5-1; 8 bases match TRBD2. Specimen: naive CD4+ T cells from blood. This TCR was sampled from a woman aged 18-29 years in good health. CDR3 in amino acids: CASSLRIISGTIKVEQFF. As DNA, the CDR3 is TGCGCCAGCAGCTTGCGGATAATTAGCGGGACGATCAAAGTTGAGCAGTTCTTC.